This TCR beta chain came from a study of T cell responses to AZD1222 COVID-19 vaccine. Turning to the study itself: Both about-4-week and about-12-week second-dose recipients were combined.

Generated by immunoSEQ multiplex PCR, the TCRdb table keeps only in-frame clones and is missing some. The sample lists more than 150,000 clones, approximately 90% occurring once. The J segment lost 2 bases and the V segment lost 6 bases, leaving 6 bases of the junction unmatched. The CDR3 contains 16 residues. Germline assignment: CDR1 SNHLY and CDR2 FYNNEI. General observations from the study: Two AZD1222 doses significantly raised spike-specific TCR breadth and depth over controls. Among vaccine-associated CD4 TCRs, coverage spanned spike, with dominance at 160-218 and 743-854. The study reported that nearly half of spike-specific TCRs target unmutated variant regions.

On this clone itself: Its antigen is not known.

The specimen was peripheral blood, collected on day 0 of AZD1222 vaccination. The gene calls are TRBV2 and TRBJ1-5, with 11 nucleotides matching TRBD1. This sequence was found in an adult in good health. DNA of the CDR3: TGTGCCAGCAGCGCTCCGGGACAGGGGGGCAATCAGCCCCAGCATTTT. Protein product: CASSAPGQGGNQPQHF.